This entry concerns a single T cell receptor (beta chain). The data were obtained in a study of T cell responses to AZD1222 COVID-19 vaccine. Trimming shortened V by 6 bases and J by 2 bases, and 10 bases separated the two germline ends. The length of the CDR3 is 13 residues. The germline CDR1 and CDR2 sequences are MDHEN and SYDVKM. Measured with immunoSEQ multiplex PCR; TCRdb has only the in-frame clones, and not every one. The data hold about 76,000 clones, with approximately 88% observed a single time. The gene calls are TRBV28 and TRBJ1-2; D not certain. The material sequenced was peripheral blood, taken on day 0 of MenACWY control vaccination. The receptor's source is an adult in good health. The CDR3 loop reads CASSTAGNYGYTF. The CDR3 DNA is TGTGCCAGCAGCACGGCGGGCAACTATGGCTACACCTTC.